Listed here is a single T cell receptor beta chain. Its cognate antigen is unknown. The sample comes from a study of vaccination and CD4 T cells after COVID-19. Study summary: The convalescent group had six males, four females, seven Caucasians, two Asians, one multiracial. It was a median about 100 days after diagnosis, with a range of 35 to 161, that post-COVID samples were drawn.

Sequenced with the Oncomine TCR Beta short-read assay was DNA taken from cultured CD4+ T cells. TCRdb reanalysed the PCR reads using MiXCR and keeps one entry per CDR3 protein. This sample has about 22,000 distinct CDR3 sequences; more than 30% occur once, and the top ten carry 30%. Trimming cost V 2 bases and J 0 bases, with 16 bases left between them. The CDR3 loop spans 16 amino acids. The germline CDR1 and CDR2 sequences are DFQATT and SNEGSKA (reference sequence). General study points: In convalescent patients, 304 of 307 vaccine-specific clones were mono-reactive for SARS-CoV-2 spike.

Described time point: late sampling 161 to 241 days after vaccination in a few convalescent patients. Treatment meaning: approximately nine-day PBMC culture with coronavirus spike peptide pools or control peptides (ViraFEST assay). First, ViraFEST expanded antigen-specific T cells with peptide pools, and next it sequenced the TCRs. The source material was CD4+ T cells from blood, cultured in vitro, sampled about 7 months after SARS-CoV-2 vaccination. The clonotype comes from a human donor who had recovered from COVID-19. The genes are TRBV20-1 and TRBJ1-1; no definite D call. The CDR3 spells CSARNGFVVMNTEAFF. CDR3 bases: TGCAGTGCTAGAAACGGATTCGTGGTTATGAACACTGAAGCTTTCTTT.